The 6 T cell receptor beta chains listed next were all sequenced from one sample in a study of PD-1 blockade in classical Hodgkin lymphoma. After autologous stem cell transplantation all patients relapsed, and prior brentuximab vedotin exposure differed between cohorts. Only in-frame clones appear in the TCRdb table, and some are missing; sequencing was by immunoSEQ multiplex PCR. The repertoire holds some 100,000 clones, roughly 90% seen once, with less than 3.5% in the top ten. The specimen comprised peripheral blood mononuclear cells (PBMCs), sampled at baseline. These receptors were collected from a human donor with classical Hodgkin lymphoma.

The J gene is TRBJ2-1, the V gene TRBV10-1; D gene unclear. Per germline, CDR1 WNHNN and CDR2 SYGVQD (reference sequence). V was cut by 7 bases and J by 5 bases, with 18 bases left in between. The CDR3 contains 15 residues. The CDR3 DNA is TGCGCCAGCACTAACGGAGACCGAGGTCACAATGAGCAGTTCTTC. Amino acid sequence: CASTNGDRGHNEQFF.

This clone showed up just a few times. V gene TRBV6-5 combines with J gene TRBJ2-7; TRBD1 aligns across 9 bases. The CDR3 spans 15 residues. V dropped 5 bases and J dropped 3; count of bases not matched to a gene: 8. From germline, CDR1 is MNHEY and CDR2 SVGAGI. The CDR3, as DNA: TGTGCCAGCAGTAACGACAGGGGGGGAAGCTACGAGCAGTACTTC. As protein: CASSNDRGGSYEQYF.

In this sample, this clone is large. This rearrangement joins TRBV19 to TRBJ2-7, with TRBD2 identical over 9 bases. Germline V gene lookup returns CDR1 LNHDA and CDR2 SQIVND (reference sequence). The CDR3 sequence is 15 residues long. Trimming at V came to 5 bases and at J to 3 bases, leaving 8 bases not matched to a gene. In DNA form, the CDR3 reads TGTGCCAGTAGTGAGGCTAGCGGGATAGTCTACGAGCAGTACTTC. Translated, it gives CASSEASGIVYEQYF.

Only a few counts were recorded for this clone. This chain links TRBV28 with TRBJ1-2; 7 bases match TRBD1. The length of the CDR3 is 16 residues. Germline values: CDR1 MDHEN, CDR2 SYDVKM. Unmatched junction bases numbered 5, after V lost 1 base and J lost 0 bases. CDR3 nucleotide sequence: TGTGCCAGCAGTTTATTCCGCCAGGGGGCTAACTATGGCTACACCTTC. It encodes CASSLFRQGANYGYTF.

This clone was seen just once. The V and J genes are TRBV7-9 and TRBJ1-2; D remains ambiguous. This CDR3 is 13 amino acids long. The germline gives CDR1 SEHNR, CDR2 FQNEAQ (reference sequence). Trimming pared 6 bases from V and 1 base from J, leaving 9 bases between. The CDR3: CASSRPHNYGYTF. For the CDR3, the DNA is TGTGCCAGCAGTCGACCGCATAACTATGGCTACACCTTC.

The CDR3 sequence: CASSSFSRATGNTIYF. The CDR3 DNA follows: TGTGCCAGCAGTAGTTTCAGTCGAGCAACTGGAAACACCATATATTTT. The chain combines TRBV2 with TRBJ1-3; no clear D gene. With 5 bases removed from V and 2 bases from J, the gap between germline ends came to 16 bases. The CDR3 loop spans 16 amino acids. Germline-derived CDR1 and CDR2 are SNHLY and FYNNEI.